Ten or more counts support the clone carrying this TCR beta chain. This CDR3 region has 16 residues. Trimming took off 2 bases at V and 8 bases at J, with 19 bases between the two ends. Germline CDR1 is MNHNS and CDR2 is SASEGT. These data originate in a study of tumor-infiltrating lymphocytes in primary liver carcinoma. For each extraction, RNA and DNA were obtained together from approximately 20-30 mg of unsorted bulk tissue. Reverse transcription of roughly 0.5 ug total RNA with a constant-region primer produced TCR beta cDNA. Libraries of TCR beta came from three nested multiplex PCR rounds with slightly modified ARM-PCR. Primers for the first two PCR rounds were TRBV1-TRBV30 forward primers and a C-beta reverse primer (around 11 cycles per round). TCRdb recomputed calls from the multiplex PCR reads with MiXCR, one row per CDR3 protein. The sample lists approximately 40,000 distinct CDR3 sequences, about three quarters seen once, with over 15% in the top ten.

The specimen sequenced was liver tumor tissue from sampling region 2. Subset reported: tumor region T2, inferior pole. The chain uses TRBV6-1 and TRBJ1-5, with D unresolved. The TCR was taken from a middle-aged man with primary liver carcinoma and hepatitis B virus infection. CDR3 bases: TGTGCCAGCAGTGAACTAAAAGCCGATAGCATTAAGCCCCAGCATTTT. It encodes CASSELKADSIKPQHF.